This T cell receptor beta chain was recorded in a study of shared clonotypes between healthy human individuals. A note on this clone: Its matching antigen is unknown.

The method was immunoSEQ multiplex PCR; TCRdb's version includes in-frame clones alone and lacks a portion of them. The table shows under 600,000 clones, with about 96% occurring only once. Germline V gene data show CDR1 as PRHDT and CDR2 as FYEKMQ (reference sequence). The CDR3 has 16 amino acids. V was clipped by 5 bases and J by 2 bases; unmatched bases: 4. The study, taken as a whole, reports: The naive CD4 repertoires of a few donors were compared, and around 5.1% of clonotypes were shared. What naive subsets generally showed was a larger estimated richness than memory subsets showed.

Sequencing used naive CD4+ T cells sorted from blood. Sample subset: CD45RA+ positively selected. The V call is TRBV13, the J call TRBJ2-3; TRBD2 matches 13 bases. The origin of this receptor is a woman in her 30s in good health. CDR3 in DNA: TGTGCCAGCAGCCCCGGACTAGCGGGGGACACAGATACGCAGTATTTT. This codes for CASSPGLAGDTDTQYF. Together with reference TRBV13 and TRBJ2-3, the CDR3 gives the full variable domain: AAGVIQSPRHLIKEKRETATLKCYPIPRHDTVYWYQQGPGQDPQFLISFYEKMQSDKGSIPDRFSAQQFSDYHSELNMSSLELGDSALYFCASSPGLAGDTDTQYFGPGTRLTVL.